This TCR beta chain emerged from a study of blood T cells in healthy people across ages. Study conclusions and caveats: For the donors, CMV status was unknown and possibly confounded expanded clonotype changes. It was not possible, with unsorted PBMCs, to conclusively compare naive and antigen-experienced cells.

On this clonotype itself: Antigen: not known.

A J-beta primer mix and a sample-barcoded 5' primer were used in a second PCR of about 6 to 12 cycles. Every molecule of cDNA carried a tag from a template-switch adaptor with 12 random nucleotides. TCRdb ran MiXCR on the 5' RACE reads and lists one entry per CDR3 protein. The sample carries hundreds of thousands of distinct CDR3 sequences, about 61% recorded once. Germline V lookup: CDR1 SGHRS, CDR2 YFSETQ. The V end was cut by 1 base, the J end by 12 bases, with 8 bases between. The CDR3 contains 12 residues. The sequenced material came from blood. This sequence originates from a man between 40 and 49 years old in good health. The V call is TRBV5-1, the J call TRBJ1-6, with D possibly TRBD1 on 5 matching bases. This CDR3 is CASSLSGGPLHF. The CDR3 DNA reads TGCGCCAGCAGCTTGTCGGGGGGACCCCTCCACTTT. Based on the CDR3 plus reference TRBV5-1 and TRBJ1-6, the full variable domain is KAGVTQTPRYLIKTRGQQVTLSCSPISGHRSVSWYQQTPGQGLQFLFEYFSETQRNKGNFPGRFSGRQFSNSRSEMNVSTLELGDSALYLCASSLSGGPLHFGNGTRLTVT.